This T cell receptor (beta chain) originates from a study of blood T cell repertoires in COVID-19. At the level of the study: Samples came from the United States, Italy and Spain, spanning acute and convalescent COVID-19.

Per the authors' pipeline: Estimation of nucleated cell counts was performed using reference gene primer amplification. The repertoire was sequenced with immunoSEQ multiplex PCR; TCRdb's copy has only in-frame clones and lacks some. V, J and clone size are those of that table, while D and trimming were read from the DNA. In the table there are 200,000 to 300,000 clones, about nine tenths of which are singletons. CDR1 LNHNV and CDR2 YYDKDF come from the germline V gene (reference sequence). CDR3 length: 13 residues. V lost 4 bases to trimming and J lost 8 bases; unmatched junction nucleotides: 6. The source material was peripheral blood. The chain is built from TRBV15 and TRBJ1-2; 8 bases align to TRBD1. This clonotype was obtained from a woman aged 40 to 55 with acute or convalescent COVID-19. The CDR3 region has the DNA TGTGCCACCAGCACCGGACAGGGTGAAGGCTACACCTTC. Its translation: CATSTGQGEGYTF.